This T cell receptor (beta chain) was documented in a study of CD4 T cells in relation to SARS-CoV-2 and coronaviruses. Study summary: Controls used an HIV-1 Nef peptide pool or no peptide.

CD4+ T cells from unexposed donors were obtained before the COVID-19 pandemic (2011-2018). After about ten days of culture, CD4+ T cells were isolated. Fresh IL-2 medium replaced half the medium on days 3 and 7. The germline V gene has CDR1 SQVTM and CDR2 ANQGSEA. After removal of 5 bases from V and 5 bases from J, the junction contained 6 bases not matched to a gene. The CDR3 loop spans 13 amino acids. This clone was detected only a few times. The antigen remains undetermined. The protocol was immunoSEQ multiplex PCR, while the TCRdb copy is restricted to in-frame clones and leaves out a portion. The top ten clones hold approximately 30% of a sample with approximately 20,000 clones, around 70% of them seen once.

The sequence derives from a human donor in good health. Sequencing was done on a sample of CD4+ T cells from PBMCs, cultured in vitro. This chain joins TRBV29-1 and TRBJ2-7; 10 bases are a match to TRBD1. CDR3 sequence (DNA): TGCAGCGTTTTAAGACAGGGGGCCCACGAGCAGTACTTC. This sequence encodes CSVLRQGAHEQYF.